Following are 11 T cell receptor beta chains from one sample sequenced in a study of long-term antiretroviral therapy in people with HIV. It was version v3.0 of the immunoSEQ assay that was run at survey level. The data were produced by immunoSEQ multiplex PCR, yet TCRdb's version contains in-frame clones alone and is incomplete. The sample contains roughly 16,000 clones, approximately 94% of which appear only once. Sequencing used unsorted PBMCs, obtained about 6 years after starting antiretroviral therapy. Receptors were obtained from a woman aged 45-65 years with HIV.

The chain uses TRBV4-2 and TRBJ1-1; 7 positions match TRBD1. Unmatched junction bases numbered 10, after V lost 4 bases and J lost 5 bases. This CDR3 spans 15 amino acids. Germline V gene lookup returns CDR1 LGHNA and CDR2 YNFKEQ. The chain's CDR3 is CASSREQGTGTEAFF. The CDR3 nucleotides are TGTGCCAGCAGCCGCGAACAGGGGACTGGGACTGAAGCTTTCTTT.

The V gene is TRBV6-1, the J gene TRBJ1-4; possibly TRBD1 for D (5 bases). There are 15 residues in the CDR3. The ends were cut back, 3 bases at V and 3 bases at J, with 11 bases in the middle. In germline, CDR1 is MNHNS, CDR2 SASEGT. CDR3 loop: CASSEGGMANEKLFF. CDR3 DNA sequence: TGTGCCAGCAGTGAGGGGGGGATGGCTAATGAAAAACTGTTTTTT.

In its sample, this clone ranks as large. V and J are TRBV7-2 and TRBJ2-5; 11 bases are a match to TRBD2. Germline lookup yields CDR1 SGHTA and CDR2 FQGNSA. The CDR3 length is 17 residues. Trimming removed 4 bases from V and 1 base from J; junction bases left unmatched: 8. The CDR3 DNA reads TGTGCCAGCAGCTCTCCGGGACTAGCGGATTCCCAAGAGACCCAGTACTTC. This sequence encodes CASSSPGLADSQETQYF.

The rearrangement uses TRBV7-9 and TRBJ2-2, with TRBD1 matching over 11 bases. CDR1 is SEHNR and CDR2 is FQNEAQ in the germline V gene (reference sequence). The ends lost 5 bases at V and 4 bases at J; junction bases unmatched: 6. The CDR3 contains 16 residues. CDR3 nucleotides: TGTGCCAGCAGCCCCGGACAGGGGGCAGGCACCGGGGAGCTGTTTTTT. Protein product: CASSPGQGAGTGELFF. The full variable domain, with the rest looked up from reference TRBV7-9 and TRBJ2-2, is DTGVSQNPRHKITKRGQNVTFRCDPISEHNRLYWYRQTLGQGPEFLTYFQNEAQLEKSRLLSDRFSAERPKGSFSTLEIQRTEQGDSAMYLCASSPGQGAGTGELFFGEGSRLTVL.

The chain recombines TRBV7-9 with TRBJ2-7, with D possibly being TRBD2 (6 bases). The CDR3 runs to 15 residues. The V gene's germline CDR1 is SEHNR and CDR2 FQNEAQ (reference sequence). Deletions cut 5 bases from V and 2 bases from J, with 16 bases between. The DNA of the CDR3 is TGTGCCAGCAGCCTTGGAGGGCCAAACACCTACGAGCAGTACTTC. Translated, it gives CASSLGGPNTYEQYF.

The rearrangement joins TRBV27 to TRBJ2-7; D unresolved. V shed 5 bases and J shed 12 bases, with 14 bases lying between them. CDR1 MNHEY and CDR2 SMNVEV come from the germline V gene (reference sequence). The CDR3 loop spans 11 amino acids. The chain's CDR3 is CASSLPRCLYF. Here the CDR3 DNA reads TGTGCCAGCAGTCTCCCCAGGTGTCTGTACTTC.

The V gene is TRBV7-9, the J gene TRBJ2-3; perhaps TRBD2 as D (6 bases). V was shortened by 4 bases and J by 1 base, with 6 bases between the two germline ends. Germline V lookup: CDR1 SEHNR, CDR2 FQNEAQ (reference sequence). The CDR3 has 13 residues. CDR3 residues: CASSSGGTDTQYF. As DNA, the CDR3 is TGTGCCAGCAGCTCGGGGGGCACAGATACGCAGTATTTT.

The chain carries TRBV18 and TRBJ2-5; tentative D call: TRBD1 (5 bases). The germline CDR1 and CDR2 sequences are KGHSH and LQKENI. The CDR3 is 14 residues long. Trimming took off 1 base at V and 2 bases at J, with 8 bases between the two ends. CDR3 DNA sequence: TGTGCCAGCTCACCACAAGGGGTACAAGAGACCCAGTACTTC. This codes for CASSPQGVQETQYF.

The chain has TRBV29-1 and TRBJ1-1; TRBD1 matches 10 bases. CDR1 and CDR2 from the germline V gene are SQVTM and ANQGSEA. The ends lost 6 bases at V and 3 bases at J; junction bases unmatched: 13. The CDR3 contains 16 residues. CDR3 sequence reads: CSVTPGQGTLHTEAFF. CDR3 coding DNA: TGCAGCGTGACTCCGGGACAGGGGACCCTCCACACTGAAGCTTTCTTT.

V usage is TRBV6-6 and J usage is TRBJ2-5; TRBD1 is a possible D gene (5 bases). V gave up 8 bases and J gave up 0 bases, with 13 bases separating them. The germline V gene has CDR1 MNHNY and CDR2 SVGAGI (reference sequence). The CDR3 consists of 14 residues. The chain's CDR3 is CASQGADYQETQYF. CDR3 coding DNA: TGTGCCAGCCAAGGGGCAGACTACCAAGAGACCCAGTACTTC.

The chain has TRBV4-1 and TRBJ2-1, with 7 positions matching TRBD1. This CDR3 region has 15 residues. V dropped 1 base and J dropped 4; count of bases not matched to a gene: 4. Germline loops: CDR1 MGHRA, CDR2 YSYEKL. CDR3 bases: TGCGCCAGCAGCCAAGGTAGGGACAGTTACAATGAGCAGTTCTTC. Translation gives CASSQGRDSYNEQFF.